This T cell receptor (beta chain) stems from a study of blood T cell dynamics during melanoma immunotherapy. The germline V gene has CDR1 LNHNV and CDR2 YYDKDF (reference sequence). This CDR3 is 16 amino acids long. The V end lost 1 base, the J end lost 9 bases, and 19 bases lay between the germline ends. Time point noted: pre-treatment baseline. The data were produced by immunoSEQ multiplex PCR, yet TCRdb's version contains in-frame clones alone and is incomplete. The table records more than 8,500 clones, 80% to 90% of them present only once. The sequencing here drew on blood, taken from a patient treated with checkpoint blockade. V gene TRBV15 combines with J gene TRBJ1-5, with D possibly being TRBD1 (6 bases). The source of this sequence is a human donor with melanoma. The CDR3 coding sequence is TGTGCCACCAGCAGAGCGTTAACAGGGTCTAGGGGGCCCCAGCATTTT. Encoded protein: CATSRALTGSRGPQHF.